Here is one TCR beta chain with its context. These data originate in a study of human CD4 T cells and Enterobacteriaceae. Measured with immunoSEQ multiplex PCR; TCRdb has only the in-frame clones, and not every one. The table lists 25,000 to 30,000 clones, more than 80% of them singletons. CDR1 is MGHRA, CDR2 YSYEKL, per germline. The ends were cut back, 1 base at V and 10 bases at J, with 20 bases in the middle. The CDR3 is 17 residues long. Memory CD4+ T cells were sorted as all CD4+ cells except CD45RA+CCR7+CD95- naive cells, over 98% pure. Sorted cells lacked CD8+, CD14+, CD16+, CD56+, CD19+ and CD25-bright cells.

The clonotype was recovered from a human donor in good health. What was sequenced was memory CD4+ T cells from blood. The V gene is TRBV4-1, the J gene TRBJ1-6; D not resolved. The CDR3 spells CASSQGRAYKTNSPLHF. Here the CDR3 DNA reads TGCGCCAGCAGCCAAGGTAGAGCATACAAAACCAACTCACCCCTCCACTTT.